This TCR beta chain was documented in a study of shared clonotypes between healthy human individuals. As for the study in general: Plates per donor: three CD4 naive, three CD4 memory, two CD8 naive, one CD8 memory. Findings of the study overall: Among a few donors, roughly 5% of naive CD4 clonotypes were found in common. Sorted-subset sequencing, rarefaction showed, was incomplete despite large depth.

Points on this clone: Its matching antigen is unknown.

The method was immunoSEQ multiplex PCR; TCRdb's version includes in-frame clones alone and lacks a portion of them. The table has fewer than 1.4 million clones, about 80% seen once. This CDR3 contains 14 residues. V lost 5 bases, J lost 6 bases, and 16 bases lay in between. CDR1 is SNHLY, CDR2 FYNNEI, per germline. The chain employs TRBV2 and TRBJ1-1, with D hard to call. What was sequenced was memory CD4+ T cells from PBMCs. Regarding subset: CD45RA-negative fraction. The TCR sequence derives from a man between 18 and 35 years old in good health. Some clones in this sample may be carry-over from other donors' samples. The CDR3 DNA sequence: TGTGCCAGCAGTCCCACGTTAAGTAACGCTGAAGCTTTCTTT. Translating it yields CASSPTLSNAEAFF. Supplemented by reference TRBV2 and TRBJ1-1, the full variable domain reads EPEVTQTPSHQVTQMGQEVILRCVPISNHLYFYWYRQILGQKVEFLVSFYNNEISEKSEIFDDQFSVERPDGSNFTLKIRSTKLEDSAMYFCASSPTLSNAEAFFGQGTRLTVV.